Listed below are T cell receptor beta chains from one sample, sequenced in a study of blood T cell repertoires in COVID-19. Clones were sequenced by immunoSEQ multiplex PCR, and TCRdb holds only the in-frame ones, with some missing. The sample carries around 60,000 clones, over 75% recorded once. Material: peripheral blood. The receptors derive from a woman of 80 years or more with active COVID-19. CDR3s include the opening cysteine and the closing phenylalanine or tryptophan. D genes are given only for firm matches. Some rows mark clone size as missing; the rest say once, few, many or name a class of expanded clone.

CASSRMPGTTDQPQHF TGTGCCAGCAGTCGAATGCCCGGGACAACAGATCAGCCCCAGCATTTT . TRBV6-6 . TRBJ1-5
CASKLADYQETQYF TGTGCCAGCAAGCTAGCGGATTACCAAGAGACCCAGTACTTC once TRBV2 TRBD2 TRBJ2-5
CASSEAGGGDEQFF TGCGCCAGCAGTGAAGCGGGAGGTGGAGATGAGCAGTTCTTC . TRBV10-2 TRBD2 TRBJ2-1
CASSLGAGTEAFF TGCGCCAGCAGCTTGGGGGCGGGCACTGAAGCTTTCTTT . TRBV5-1 . TRBJ1-1
CASSSGSPSTDTQYF TGCGCCAGCAGCTCGGGGAGTCCCAGCACAGATACGCAGTATTTT . TRBV5-1 . TRBJ2-3
CASSQATSGRSNEQFF TGTGCCAGCAGCCAAGCGACTAGCGGGAGATCAAATGAGCAGTTCTTC . TRBV3-1/TRBV3-2 TRBD2 TRBJ2-1
CASSPQQGARAIEIMNTEAFF TGTGCCAGCAGCCCCCAACAGGGGGCGCGAGCCATAGAGATCATGAACACTGAAGCTTTCTTT . TRBV21-1 . TRBJ1-1
CASSLGQGYNQPQHF TGCGCCAGCAGCTTGGGGCAGGGTTACAATCAGCCCCAGCATTTT . TRBV5-1 . TRBJ1-5
CASSLGQVLSTDTQYF TGCGCCAGCAGCTTGGGCCAGGTTCTGAGCACAGATACGCAGTATTTT . TRBV5-1 . TRBJ2-3
CASILDSSSYEQYF TGTGCCAGCATCTTGGACAGCTCGTCGTACGAGCAGTACTTC . TRBV28 . TRBJ2-7
CASSQYTNEQFF TGCGCCAGCAGCCAATACACCAATGAGCAGTTCTTC . TRBV4-1 . TRBJ2-1
CASSQGFQREDNLEQFF TGTGCCAGCAGCCAGGGGTTTCAGCGGGAGGATAATCTCGAGCAGTTCTTC . TRBV3-1/TRBV3-2 TRBD2 TRBJ2-1
CSVKSGRYGYTF TGCAGCGTGAAAAGTGGGAGATATGGCTACACCTTC once TRBV29-1 . TRBJ1-2
CASSYSGTTDEQFF TGTGCCAGCAGTTACTCCGGCACAACAGATGAGCAGTTCTTC . TRBV6-5 . TRBJ2-1
CASNGQFPNSPLHF TGTGCCAGCAACGGACAGTTCCCCAATTCACCCCTCCACTTT . TRBV28 . TRBJ1-6
CASSYSTSGSEQYF TGTGCCAGCAGTTACTCGACTAGCGGGAGCGAGCAGTACTTC . TRBV6-5 TRBD2 TRBJ2-7
CASSLRGALGEQYF TGTGCCAGCAGTCTCAGGGGCGCATTGGGCGAGCAGTACTTC . TRBV7-9 . TRBJ2-7
CTSSPGVAGAPDTQYF TGCACCAGCAGCCCCGGAGTAGCGGGAGCTCCAGATACGCAGTATTTT . TRBV1 . TRBJ2-3
CATSDHPSAGPSDTQYF TGTGCCACCAGTGACCACCCATCGGCGGGGCCCTCAGATACGCAGTATTTT . TRBV24-1 . TRBJ2-3
CASSPRVGTGLYF TGTGCCAGCAGCCCAAGGGTCGGGACAGGCCTGTACTTC . TRBV7-8 TRBD1 TRBJ2-4
CATSELTGGRNEQFF TGTGCCACCAGTGAACTTACAGGGGGTCGTAATGAGCAGTTCTTC . TRBV24-1 TRBD1 TRBJ2-1
CASSLATSEYEQYF TGCGCCAGCAGCTTAGCGACTAGCGAATACGAGCAGTACTTC . TRBV5-1 TRBD2 TRBJ2-7
CASSYFGTDTQYF TGTGCCAGCAGTTACTTCGGCACAGATACGCAGTATTTT . TRBV6-5 . TRBJ2-3
CASRKGTSDTQYF TGCGCCAGCAGAAAAGGTACTAGCGATACGCAGTATTTT . TRBV4-1 . TRBJ2-3
CASSLGGTSTDTQYF TGCGCCAGCAGCTTGGGCGGGACCAGCACAGATACGCAGTATTTT . TRBV5-1 . TRBJ2-3
CASSMASGAQTQYF TGTGCCAGTAGTATGGCTAGCGGAGCGCAGACCCAGTACTTC . TRBV19 TRBD2 TRBJ2-5